This entry features one T cell receptor (beta chain) sequence. This clonotype was counted only a few times. Its antigen is currently not known. Base qualities are not recorded, but no much larger clone differs from it by a single base. The sample is drawn from a study of liver allograft versus peripheral blood T cells (dated by TCRdb to the early 2020s). For the study in its entirety: T cell receptor repertoires present within transplanted livers were compared with repertoires in the peripheral blood of liver transplant recipients. What the authors observed across the whole study: T cell receptor repertoires inside liver allografts were reported to be different from the repertoires detected in peripheral blood.

Trimming leaves V shorter by 0 bases and J shorter by 4 bases, with the junction holding 5 bases beyond the gene matches. The CDR3 goes from the cysteine to the phenylalanine over 16 residues. Solely the CDR3 DNA is kept, with 48 bases framed from the first base. Sequencing took place on an Illumina MiSeq. TCRdb took the public reads, trimmed them with fastp at Q25, ran MiXCR for clone calling and kept in-frame beta chains. Duplicate CDR3 protein sequences are folded into a single record with the most common DNA and genes. The sample includes 5,600 or so distinct CDR3 sequences, with less than 20% observed a single time. The top ten clonotypes cover about 54% of the sample.

This receptor was identified in a human patient who had a liver transplant. Following a transplant, a fraction of the T cells may be traceable to the graft donor. This receptor chain uses TRBV12-3 or TRBV12-4 and TRBJ2-3, with TRBD1 identical over 9 junction bases. DNA sequence: TGTGCCAGCAGTTTAGCCCGGACAGGGGTTGCAGATACGCAGTATTTT. Translated, this is CASSLARTGVADTQYF.